The next 11 T cell receptor beta chains were all read from a single sample in a study of OX40 agonist ivuxolimab in advanced cancers. Sequencing was performed with immunoSEQ multiplex PCR; in TCRdb, only in-frame clones are kept and a portion is missing. Among about 79,000 clones listed, around 85% were seen once. The sample here was CD4+ or CD8+ T cells sorted from blood, taken in a trial of the OX40 agonist ivuxolimab. These receptors all come from an adult with an advanced solid tumor such as melanoma, head and neck, liver or kidney cancer.

CDR3: CASSISRQGGESFF. In DNA, the CDR3 is TGTGCCAGTAGTATATCGAGACAGGGAGGCGAATCTTTCTTT. This chain joins TRBV19 and TRBJ1-1; 7 nucleotides agree with TRBD1. Losses at the gene ends were 2 bases for V and 12 bases for J; bases not matched to a gene: 12. The CDR3 runs to 14 residues. Germline CDR1 reads LNHDA; CDR2 reads SQIVND (reference sequence).

This clone appeared a few times. The gene calls are TRBV23-1 and TRBJ2-1, with D hard to call. TRBV23-1 is reported as an ORF; its role is uncertain. This CDR3 region has 16 residues. The V and J ends lost 4 bases and 6 bases respectively, with 19 bases between them. The CDR3 nucleotides are TGCGCCAGCAGTCTAGCCTTTACTCGCCCTCCCAATGAGCAGTTCTTC. Translated: CASSLAFTRPPNEQFF.

The sample holds many counts of this clone. This sequence joins TRBV19 and TRBJ1-5, with D tentatively TRBD1 (5 bases). CDR1 and CDR2 from the germline V gene are LNHDA and SQIVND (reference sequence). V lost 5 bases and J lost 0, with 11 bases in between. This CDR3 region has 15 residues. Here the CDR3 reads CASSRTSSSNQPQHF. CDR3 DNA: TGTGCCAGTAGTCGGACATCCTCTAGCAATCAGCCCCAGCATTTT.

The rearrangement uses TRBV10-2 and TRBJ1-5; D gene ambiguous. Between the trimmed V and J ends, which lost 7 bases and 5 bases, there was a span of 9 bases. In germline, CDR1 is WSHSY, CDR2 SAAADI. This CDR3 has 12 amino acids. The CDR3 coding sequence is TGCGCCAGCACTGACGGCGATCAGCCCCAGCATTTT. It yields the protein CASTDGDQPQHF.

The gene calls are TRBV28 and TRBJ2-4, with D perhaps matching TRBD1 or TRBD2 (5 bases each). The V gene lost 4 bases and the J gene lost 12 bases, with 10 bases spanning the gap. The CDR3 totals 11 residues. The V gene's germline CDR1 is MDHEN and CDR2 SYDVKM. For the CDR3, the DNA is TGTGCCAGCAGTTCCTTGGGGGATCAGTACTTC. Its translation: CASSSLGDQYF. Variable domain in full (rest from reference TRBV28 and TRBJ2-4): DVKVTQSSRYLVKRTGEKVFLECVQDMDHENMFWYRQDPGLGLRLIYFSYDVKMKEKGDIPEGYSVSREKKERFSLILESASTNQTSMYLCASSSLGDQYFGAGTRLSVL.

This clone showed up just a few times. The chain carries TRBV5-6 and TRBJ2-7, with TRBD2 matching 13 bases. Germline CDR1 and CDR2: SGHDT and YYEEEE. CDR3 size: 15 residues. The ends lost 3 bases at V and 2 bases at J; junction bases unmatched: 2. In nucleotides, the CDR3 is TGTGCCAGCAGCTGGGGACTAGCGGGGACCTACGAGCAGTACTTC. Translated, it gives CASSWGLAGTYEQYF.

This clone was counted once. V usage is TRBV7-2 and J usage is TRBJ2-2; D ambiguous. The germline CDR1 and CDR2 sequences are SGHTA and FQGNSA. The CDR3 runs to 19 residues. Trimming took 1 base from V and 2 from J, leaving 20 bases between them. For the CDR3, the DNA is TGTGCCAGCAGCTTAGAACCATTCGGTGGCGGTTCCAACACCGGGGAGCTGTTTTTT. It yields the protein CASSLEPFGGGSNTGELFF.

The rearrangement joins TRBV7-2 to TRBJ2-7; 12 positions match TRBD1. V shed 4 bases and J 7 bases; nucleotides not matched to a gene: 5. The CDR3 runs 14 residues. Germline V lookup: CDR1 SGHTA, CDR2 FQGNSA. CDR3 coding DNA: TGTGCCAGCAGCTGGGACAGGGGGCGCGAGGAGCAGTACTTC. Translation gives CASSWDRGREEQYF. The full variable domain, with the rest looked up from reference TRBV7-2 and TRBJ2-7, is GAGVSQSPSNKVTEKGKDVELRCDPISGHTALYWYRQSLGQGLEFLIYFQGNSAPDKSGLPSDRFSAERTGGSVSTLTIQRTQQEDSAVYLCASSWDRGREEQYFGPGTRLTVT.

The chain recombines TRBV2 with TRBJ2-7; D is perhaps TRBD1 (5 bases). The CDR3 contains 13 residues. The germline V gene encodes CDR1 SNHLY and CDR2 FYNNEI. V lost 8 bases, J lost 6 bases, and 17 bases lay in between. The CDR3 loop is CASLGRGLREQYF. The CDR3 DNA sequence: TGTGCCAGCTTAGGAAGGGGTCTTCGCGAGCAGTACTTC. Full variable domain (outside the CDR3, taken from reference TRBV2 and TRBJ2-7): EPEVTQTPSHQVTQMGQEVILRCVPISNHLYFYWYRQILGQKVEFLVSFYNNEISEKSEIFDDQFSVERPDGSNFTLKIRSTKLEDSAMYFCASLGRGLREQYFGPGTRLTVT.

The chain joins TRBV5-4 to TRBJ2-3; 11 nucleotides align to TRBD2. After removal of 4 bases from V and 3 bases from J, the junction contained 4 bases not matched to a gene. Germline V CDR1 and CDR2: SGHNT, YYREEE (reference sequence). The CDR3 has 15 residues. The CDR3 sequence is CASSLSGRATDTQYF. For the CDR3, the DNA is TGTGCCAGCAGCCTTAGCGGGAGGGCTACAGATACGCAGTATTTT.

V usage is TRBV5-4 and J usage is TRBJ2-5; 8 bases match TRBD1. Gene TRBJ2-7 matches the end of the DNA better, so the J call may be wrong. The CDR3 extends over 15 amino acids. Germline CDR1 reads SGHNT; CDR2 reads YYREEE (reference sequence). In nucleotides, the CDR3 is TGTGCCAGCAGCCTCCAGGGGGCTTGGGCCTACGAGCAGTACTTC. Residues: CASSLQGAWAYEQYF.